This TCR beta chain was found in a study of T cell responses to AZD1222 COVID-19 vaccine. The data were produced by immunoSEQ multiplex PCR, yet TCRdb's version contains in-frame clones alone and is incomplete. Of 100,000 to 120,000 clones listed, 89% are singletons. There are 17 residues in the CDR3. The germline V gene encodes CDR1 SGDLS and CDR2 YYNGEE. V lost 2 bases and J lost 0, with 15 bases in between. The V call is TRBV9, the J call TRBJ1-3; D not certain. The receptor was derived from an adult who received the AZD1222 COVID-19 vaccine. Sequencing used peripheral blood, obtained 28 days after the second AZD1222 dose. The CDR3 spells CASSVRYLTYSGNTIYF. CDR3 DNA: TGTGCCAGCAGCGTCCGGTACCTCACCTACTCTGGAAACACCATATATTTT.